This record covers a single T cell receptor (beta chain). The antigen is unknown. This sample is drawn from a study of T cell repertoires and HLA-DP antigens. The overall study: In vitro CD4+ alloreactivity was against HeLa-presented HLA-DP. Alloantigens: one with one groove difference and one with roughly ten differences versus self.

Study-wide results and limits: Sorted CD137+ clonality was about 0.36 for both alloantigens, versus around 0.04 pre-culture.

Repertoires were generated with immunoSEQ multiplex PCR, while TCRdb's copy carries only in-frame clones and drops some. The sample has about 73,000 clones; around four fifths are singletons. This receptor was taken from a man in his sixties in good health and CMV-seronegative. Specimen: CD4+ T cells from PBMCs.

Here the CDR3 DNA reads TGTGCCAGCAGCTTAGGGGGGGGCCGGTCCTACAATGAGCAGTTCTTC. It is translated as CASSLGGGRSYNEQFF. J is TRBJ2-1 and V is TRBV7-7; maybe TRBD2 (7 bases). V shed 1 base and J shed 1 base, with 11 bases lying between them. Germline V gene sequence: CDR1 SSHAT, CDR2 FNYEAQ (reference sequence). This CDR3 has 16 amino acids.